The following is a TCR beta chain sequence with its context. Germline assignment: CDR1 LNHDA and CDR2 SQIVND (reference sequence). CDR3 length: 15 amino acids. V was pared by 6 bases and J by 2 bases, with 6 bases of the junction left unmatched. This entry is derived from a study of blood T cell repertoires in COVID-19. Whole-study context: There were acute and convalescent COVID-19 samples, and they came from the United States, Italy and Spain. T cells, B-cell-depleted T cells, or PBMCs provided the cDNA or gDNA that served as material.

In the authors' methods: Estimated nucleated cell counts came from reference gene primer amplification. Here immunoSEQ multiplex PCR was the method, and the copy in TCRdb shows in-frame clones only, minus some. That table supplies the V and J calls and clone size; D and trimming were determined from the DNA. The sample lists 55,000 to 75,000 clones; approximately 83% were seen once. Patients at the Seattle site were enrolled during active infection and followed longitudinally. The receptor was derived from a man at least 80 years old with COVID-19, enrolled during active disease. Material for sequencing was peripheral blood. The rearrangement uses TRBV19 and TRBJ1-5; 8 bases are shared with TRBD1. This chain's CDR3 is CASRLTGEGNQPQHF. Written as DNA, the CDR3 is TGTGCCAGTAGATTGACAGGGGAGGGCAATCAGCCCCAGCATTTT.